These T cell receptor beta chains were read from a single sample in a study of T cell changes during pregnancy in multiple sclerosis. Assay used: immunoSEQ multiplex PCR; TCRdb lists only in-frame clones, some missing. The table shows roughly 80,000 clones, with 93% occurring only once. The sample consisted of peripheral blood, taken in the second trimester of pregnancy. The receptors were sampled from a female donor with multiple sclerosis, enrolled in a pregnancy study. Both conserved end residues are part of each CDR3. A D gene is named only where the DNA matches it firmly. Expanded clones are given a class, and other clones once, few, many or no size at all.

j_gene: TRBJ1-1
abundance: few
d_gene: TRBD1
v_gene: TRBV10-2
CDR3nt: TGCGCCAGCTGGGACAGGGAGAGGAACACTGAAGCTTTCTTT
CDR3aa: CASWDRERNTEAFF

j_gene: TRBJ2-5
abundance: NA
d_gene: TRBD2
v_gene: TRBV12-5
CDR3nt: TGTGCTAGTGGGAGGGGGCTAGCGGGGGGGCAAGAGACCCAGTACTTC
CDR3aa: CASGRGLAGGQETQYF

j_gene: TRBJ1-3
abundance: NA
d_gene: NA
v_gene: TRBV5-1
CDR3nt: TGCGCCAGCAGCTCAAACCGGGGAAACACCATATATTTT
CDR3aa: CASSSNRGNTIYF

j_gene: TRBJ2-7
abundance: NA
d_gene: NA
v_gene: TRBV6-6
CDR3nt: TGTGCCAGCAGTTACACCGGGGTCTCCTACGAGCAGTACTTC
CDR3aa: CASSYTGVSYEQYF

j_gene: TRBJ1-2
abundance: NA
d_gene: NA
v_gene: TRBV5-6
CDR3nt: TGTGCCAGCAGCTTGGCAGGGGAGGGCTACACCTTC
CDR3aa: CASSLAGEGYTF

j_gene: TRBJ2-7
abundance: NA
d_gene: TRBD1
v_gene: TRBV6-5
CDR3nt: TGTGCCAGCAGACCGGGACAGGCGGACTCCTACGAGCAGTACTTC
CDR3aa: CASRPGQADSYEQYF

j_gene: TRBJ1-6
abundance: NA
d_gene: NA
v_gene: TRBV25-1
CDR3nt: TGTGCCAGCAGTGTTAATCCCCCCGCTAGCTCCTATAATTCACCCCTCCACTTT
CDR3aa: CASSVNPPASSYNSPLHF

j_gene: TRBJ2-5
abundance: NA
d_gene: NA
v_gene: TRBV11-3
CDR3nt: TGTGCCAGCAGCTTACCCCCAGGCGAGACCCAGTACTTC
CDR3aa: CASSLPPGETQYF

j_gene: TRBJ2-3
abundance: NA
d_gene: NA
v_gene: TRBV15
CDR3nt: TGTGCCACCAGCAGAGATGACAGTAGAGATACGCAGTATTTT
CDR3aa: CATSRDDSRDTQYF

j_gene: TRBJ2-1
abundance: once
d_gene: NA
v_gene: TRBV27
CDR3nt: TGTGCCAGCAGTTTCGGGGGCAATGAGCAGTTCTTC
CDR3aa: CASSFGGNEQFF

j_gene: TRBJ2-1
abundance: NA
d_gene: TRBD2
v_gene: TRBV19
CDR3nt: TGTGCCAGTAGTATTGGTAAGCGGGGATCCTACAATGAGCAGTTCTTC
CDR3aa: CASSIGKRGSYNEQFF

j_gene: TRBJ2-5
abundance: NA
d_gene: NA
v_gene: TRBV7-9
CDR3nt: TGTGCCAGCAGCCCCGTCGGGGGAGTGGGTGAGACCCAGTACTTC
CDR3aa: CASSPVGGVGETQYF

j_gene: TRBJ2-1
abundance: NA
d_gene: TRBD2
v_gene: TRBV6-4
CDR3nt: TGTGCCAGCAGTGACTCTAGCGGGGGGGCCACGGATGAGCAGTTCTTC
CDR3aa: CASSDSSGGATDEQFF

j_gene: TRBJ2-7
abundance: once
d_gene: TRBD1
v_gene: TRBV7-2
CDR3nt: TGTGCCAGCAGCTGGGCCTCGGGACAGGGGATATACGAGCAGTACTTC
CDR3aa: CASSWASGQGIYEQYF

j_gene: TRBJ2-7
abundance: NA
d_gene: NA
v_gene: TRBV6-1
CDR3nt: TGTGCCAGCACCTTGCGACAGACGATACAACGTCAGCAGTACTTC
CDR3aa: CASTLRQTIQRQQYF

j_gene: TRBJ1-1
abundance: NA
d_gene: NA
v_gene: TRBV23-1
CDR3nt: TGCGCCAGCAGTCAACCCCCCGGAGGCGGACGAAACCAAAGCTTCTTT
CDR3aa: CASSQPPGGGRNQSFF

j_gene: TRBJ2-5
abundance: NA
d_gene: TRBD1
v_gene: TRBV6-1
CDR3nt: TGTGCCAGCAGGACAGGGGGCGCAGGGACCCAGTACTTC
CDR3aa: CASRTGGAGTQYF

j_gene: TRBJ2-5
abundance: NA
d_gene: NA
v_gene: TRBV19
CDR3nt: TGTGCCAGTAGTATGGCGGAGACTAGTTTCGAGACCCAGTACTTC
CDR3aa: CASSMAETSFETQYF

j_gene: TRBJ2-2
abundance: NA
d_gene: NA
v_gene: TRBV21-1
CDR3nt: TGTGCCAGCAGCATGTCAGGGGGCGGTATGACCGGGGAGCTGTTTTTT
CDR3aa: CASSMSGGGMTGELFF

j_gene: TRBJ1-4
abundance: NA
d_gene: NA
v_gene: TRBV5-8
CDR3nt: TGTGCCAGCAGCTTGGCCGATGGAGTAGACAATGAAAAACTGTTTTTT
CDR3aa: CASSLADGVDNEKLFF

j_gene: TRBJ1-4
abundance: NA
d_gene: TRBD1
v_gene: TRBV30
CDR3nt: TGTGCCTGGAGTGTCGGCCTCGGGACAGGGACTGAAAAACTGTTTTTT
CDR3aa: CAWSVGLGTGTEKLFF

j_gene: TRBJ1-3
abundance: NA
d_gene: TRBD1
v_gene: TRBV19
CDR3nt: TGTGCCAGTAGTTCTCGAACAGGGGGAAGCTCTGGAAACACCATATATTTT
CDR3aa: CASSSRTGGSSGNTIYF

j_gene: TRBJ1-4
abundance: few
d_gene: NA
v_gene: TRBV6-5
CDR3nt: TGTGCCAGCACCCCCGGGGTGGGTGAAAAACTGTTTTTT
CDR3aa: CASTPGVGEKLFF

j_gene: TRBJ1-4
abundance: NA
d_gene: TRBD1
v_gene: TRBV15
CDR3nt: TGTGCCACCAGCTGGCGACAGGGGCGATCTAATGAAAAACTGTTTTTT
CDR3aa: CATSWRQGRSNEKLFF

j_gene: TRBJ1-6
abundance: once
d_gene: NA
v_gene: TRBV19
CDR3nt: TGTGCCACACGGGACACTTACAACTCCTATAATTCACCCCTCCACTTT
CDR3aa: CATRDTYNSYNSPLHF

j_gene: TRBJ2-3
abundance: NA
d_gene: NA
v_gene: TRBV7-7
CDR3nt: TGTGCCAGCAGCCCAGGAGGCCTAGACGCCGATACGCAGTATTTT
CDR3aa: CASSPGGLDADTQYF

j_gene: TRBJ2-3
abundance: few
d_gene: NA
v_gene: TRBV27
CDR3nt: TGTGCCAGCAGTATCGGAGGGAGCACAGATACGCAGTATTTT
CDR3aa: CASSIGGSTDTQYF

j_gene: TRBJ1-1
abundance: NA
d_gene: TRBD1
v_gene: TRBV7-6
CDR3nt: TGTGCCAGCAGCCCCGGGACAGGGCGAGCTTTCTTT
CDR3aa: CASSPGTGRAFF

j_gene: TRBJ1-1
abundance: NA
d_gene: NA
v_gene: TRBV21-1
CDR3nt: TGTGCCAGCAGCAAACCAACTTGGGGGGGAGTCGCCACTGAAGCTTTCTTT
CDR3aa: CASSKPTWGGVATEAFF

j_gene: TRBJ2-2
abundance: once
d_gene: NA
v_gene: TRBV6-4
CDR3nt: TGTGCCAGCAGTGATCGGACAGAGAACACCGGGGAGCTGTTTTTT
CDR3aa: CASSDRTENTGELFF

j_gene: TRBJ2-3
abundance: NA
d_gene: NA
v_gene: TRBV6-4
CDR3nt: TGTGCCAGCTCCAAGGGGGAATTCACAGATACGCAGTATTTT
CDR3aa: CASSKGEFTDTQYF

j_gene: TRBJ2-1
abundance: once
d_gene: TRBD2
v_gene: TRBV9
CDR3nt: TGTGCCAGCAGCGATTCTAGCGGGGGGTACAATGAGCAGTTCTTC
CDR3aa: CASSDSSGGYNEQFF